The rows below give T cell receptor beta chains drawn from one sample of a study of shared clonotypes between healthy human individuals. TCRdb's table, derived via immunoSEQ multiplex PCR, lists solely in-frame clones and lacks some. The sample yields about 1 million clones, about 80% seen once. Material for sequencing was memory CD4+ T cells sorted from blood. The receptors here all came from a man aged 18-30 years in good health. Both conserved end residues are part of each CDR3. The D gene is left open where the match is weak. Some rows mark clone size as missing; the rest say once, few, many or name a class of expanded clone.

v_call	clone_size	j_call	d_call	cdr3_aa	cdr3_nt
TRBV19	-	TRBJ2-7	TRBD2	CASSSGGSSYEQYF	TGTGCCAGTAGTTCGGGAGGGAGCTCCTACGAGCAGTACTTC
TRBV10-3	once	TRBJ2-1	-	CAITGSVNEQFF	TGTGCCATCACGGGGAGCGTTAATGAGCAGTTCTTC
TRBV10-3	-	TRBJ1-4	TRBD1	CAISGGQTNEKLFF	TGTGCCATCAGCGGGGGACAGACTAATGAAAAACTGTTTTTT
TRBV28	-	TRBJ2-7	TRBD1	CASSPGTGFQSHEQYF	TGTGCCAGCAGTCCGGGGACAGGGTTTCAGTCGCACGAGCAGTACTTC
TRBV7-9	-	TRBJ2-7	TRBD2	CASSFGGGVSAYEQYF	TGTGCCAGCAGCTTCGGGGGAGGGGTGAGCGCCTACGAGCAGTACTTC
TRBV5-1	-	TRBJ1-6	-	CASSLQGSDSPLHF	TGCGCCAGCAGCTTGCAGGGGTCGGATTCACCCCTCCACTTT
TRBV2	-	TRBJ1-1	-	CASSDPHAGNTEAFF	TGTGCCAGCAGTGATCCACACGCTGGGAACACTGAAGCTTTCTTT
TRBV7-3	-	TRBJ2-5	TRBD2	CASSPRGGRFEEQYF	TGTGCCAGCAGCCCACGGGGGGGCCGATTTGAAGAGCAGTACTTC
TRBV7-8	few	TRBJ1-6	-	CASSFPQANSPLHF	TGTGCCAGCAGCTTCCCTCAAGCTAATTCACCCCTCCACTTT
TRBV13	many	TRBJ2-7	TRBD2	CASSFRRGEKQYF	TGTGCCAGCAGCTTCAGGCGGGGGGAGAAGCAGTACTTC
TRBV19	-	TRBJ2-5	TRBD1	CASSTPPTGPQYF	TGTGCCAGTAGTACCCCCCCGACAGGGCCCCAGTACTTC
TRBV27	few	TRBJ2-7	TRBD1	CASRLWTGKTYEQYF	TGTGCCAGCAGACTTTGGACAGGGAAAACCTACGAGCAGTACTTC
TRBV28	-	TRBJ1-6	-	CASRPSTGNNSPLHF	TGTGCCAGCAGGCCCTCGACAGGAAATAATTCACCCCTCCACTTT
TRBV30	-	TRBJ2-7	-	CAWSVRAGDEQYF	TGTGCCTGGAGTGTACGGGCAGGGGATGAGCAGTACTTC
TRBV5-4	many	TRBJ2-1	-	CASKTGQPGGGASYNEQFF	TGTGCCAGCAAAACGGGACAGCCTGGGGGGGGTGCCTCCTACAATGAGCAGTTCTTC
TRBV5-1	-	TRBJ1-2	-	CASSLTGSNDYGYTF	TGCGCCAGCAGCTTGACAGGTTCGAATGACTATGGCTACACCTTC
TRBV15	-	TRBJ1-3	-	CATSGPSEGGNTIYF	TGTGCCACCAGCGGACCCTCCGAGGGTGGCAACACCATATATTTT
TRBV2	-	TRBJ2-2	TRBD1	CATGQGDTGELFF	TGTGCCACCGGACAGGGAGACACCGGGGAGCTGTTTTTT
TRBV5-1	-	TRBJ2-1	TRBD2	CASSLEAGGPYEQFF	TGCGCCAGCAGCTTGGAAGCGGGGGGGCCCTATGAGCAGTTCTTC
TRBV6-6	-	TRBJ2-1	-	CASSSLHTSPTEQFF	TGTGCCAGCAGTTCACTCCACACTAGCCCGACTGAGCAGTTCTTC
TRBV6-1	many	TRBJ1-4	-	CASSSTGNFNEKLFF	TGTGCCAGCAGTAGTACAGGGAATTTCAATGAAAAACTGTTTTTT
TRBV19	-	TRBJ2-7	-	CASRRDPASEQYF	TGTGCCAGTCGACGGGACCCGGCATCCGAGCAGTACTTC
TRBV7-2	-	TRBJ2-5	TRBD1	CASSLGDRDKETQYF	TGTGCCAGCAGCTTGGGTGACAGGGACAAAGAGACCCAGTACTTC
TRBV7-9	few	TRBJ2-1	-	CASSPEGAVNNEQFF	TGTGCCAGCAGCCCCGAGGGTGCCGTCAACAATGAGCAGTTCTTC
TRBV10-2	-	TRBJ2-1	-	CASSRDPSSYNEQFF	TGCGCCAGCAGTCGGGACCCAAGCTCCTACAATGAGCAGTTCTTC
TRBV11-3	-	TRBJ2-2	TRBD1	CASSPTGANTGELFF	TGTGCCAGCAGCCCTACAGGGGCCAACACCGGGGAGCTGTTTTTT
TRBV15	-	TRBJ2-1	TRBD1	CATSRDRQGVNEQFF	TGTGCCACCAGCAGAGACCGTCAGGGGGTTAATGAGCAGTTCTTC
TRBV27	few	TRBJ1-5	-	CASSPFGGHQPQHF	TGTGCCAGCAGTCCTTTCGGGGGGCACCAGCCCCAGCATTTT